The clone carrying this TCR beta chain was recorded at least ten times. The sample originates from a study of regulatory T cells in long-lasting Graves disease. Looking at the study overall: The antithyroid drugs taken by newly diagnosed Graves' patients had been used for under 3 months.

CDR3-region Arm-PCR and iRepertoire HTBI primers produced the TCR beta libraries. TCRdb used MiXCR to reprocess the multiplex PCR reads, holding one entry per CDR3 protein. This table has roughly 360,000 distinct CDR3 sequences, about 12% appearing once. As to time point: newly diagnosed GD, antithyroid drugs for less than 3 months. Preparation of the TCR library used RNA extracted from PBMCs. Trimming removed 2 bases from V and 0 bases from J, with 14 bases in between. The CDR3 is made up of 16 amino acids. Germline CDR1 SGHTA, CDR2 FQGNSA. This sample was also put to use in a study of T cells in Graves' hyperthyroidism and ophthalmopathy. That work states: The study used the HTBI primer set for a first-round RT-PCR of the TCR CDR3.

The sample was peripheral blood mononuclear cells (PBMCs), taken at new diagnosis, from a patient treated with antithyroid drugs. The receptor was derived from a young woman with Graves disease. The chain recombines TRBV7-2 with TRBJ2-7; D possibly corresponds to TRBD1 (6 bases). CDR3 nucleotides: TGTGCCAGCAGCTTACGACTCGGACAGAGCTCCTACGAGCAGTACTTC. Its protein is CASSLRLGQSSYEQYF.